The 24 T cell receptor beta chains listed next were all sequenced from one sample in a study of response to subunit inactivated influenza vaccine (dated by TCRdb to the late 2010s). Receptors were amplified or captured by RT-PCR. The reads were generated on an Illumina HiSeq 2500. In-frame beta chains were kept once TCRdb had trimmed the public reads at Q25 with fastp and called clones with MiXCR. When rows share a CDR3 protein, they turn into one entry using the most common DNA and genes. The sample records about 240,000 distinct CDR3 sequences, 10% to 15% of which are singletons. The ten largest clones take up approximately 8.4% of the sample. The source material was non-naive T cells sorted from PBMCs, sampled approximately 15 days before vaccination. The cell subset or site tag for this specimen amounts to: memory T cell fraction. Receptor source: a man aged 45 to 65 who received an inactivated influenza vaccine. Donor details come from another sample of the same person, matched by shared clones.

This clonotype was detected a few times. The chain couples TRBV27 to TRBJ2-7, with 9 nucleotides matching TRBD1. The junction had 6 bases not matched to a gene; V was cut back by 3 bases and J by 6 bases. Germline CDR1 MNHEY, CDR2 SMNVEV (reference sequence). The CDR3 has 14 residues. The CDR3 sequence: CASSFGTGPSEQYF. DNA for the CDR3: TGTGCCAGCAGTTTCGGGACAGGGCCCTCCGAGCAGTACTTC.

This clonotype showed up just a few times. The rearrangement joins TRBV7-8 to TRBJ1-5, with 9 bases that match TRBD1. This CDR3 is 14 amino acids long. Trimming at V came to 5 bases and at J to 6 bases, leaving 5 bases not matched to a gene. Germline-derived CDR1 and CDR2 are SGHVS and FQNEAQ. The CDR3 DNA reads as TGTGCCAGCAGCATGACAGGGGGGCTTCAGCCCCAGCATTTT. Translated: CASSMTGGLQPQHF.

The chain joins TRBV7-2 to TRBJ2-3, with 9 bases that match TRBD2. J gave up 6 bases and V 4 bases, and 14 bases lay outside the gene matches. The CDR3 spans 17 residues. Germline V gene data show CDR1 as SGHTA and CDR2 as FQGNSA. CDR3: CASSSLARGGTPDTQYF. The CDR3 nucleotides read TGTGCCAGCAGCTCCCTAGCGCGGGGGGGCACACCTGATACGCAGTATTTT. Looking up the rest from reference TRBV7-2 and TRBJ2-3 gives the full variable domain: GAGVSQSPSNKVTEKGKDVELRCDPISGHTALYWYRQSLGQGLEFLIYFQGNSAPDKSGLPSDRFSAERTGGSVSTLTIQRTQQEDSAVYLCASSSLARGGTPDTQYFGPGTRLTVL.

The sample holds a few counts of this clonotype. Written as DNA, the CDR3 is TGTGCCAGCAGTGGGAGAACGGGCCCCCTTTTTCGACAGCCCCAGCATTTT. Amino acids: CASSGRTGPLFRQPQHF. The chain links TRBV6-1 to TRBJ1-5; D is unresolved. The germline V and J ends were trimmed by 4 bases and 7 bases, with 23 bases remaining between them. Germline loops: CDR1 MNHNS, CDR2 SASEGT. The CDR3 totals 17 residues.

This clonotype was detected ten times or more. The genes are TRBV6-2 or TRBV6-3 and TRBJ2-7; tentative D call: TRBD2 (6 bases). CDR1 and CDR2 (germline): MNHEY, SVGEGT. This CDR3 is built from 13 residues. V was clipped by 5 bases and J by 4 bases, with 12 bases between them. CDR3 sequence (DNA): TGTGCCAGCAGTCCCGGGGGACCTTACGAGCAGTACTTC. Protein: CASSPGGPYEQYF.

The J gene is TRBJ2-5, the V gene TRBV7-2; 10 bases are shared with TRBD2. CDR1 is SGHTA and CDR2 is FQGNSA in the germline V gene. The length of the CDR3 is 18 residues. The V gene end was trimmed by 1 base and the J gene end by 0 bases; junction bases not matched to a gene: 8. CDR3 in amino acids: CASSLGRLAGEYQETQYF. In DNA form, the CDR3 reads TGTGCCAGCAGCTTAGGGCGGCTAGCGGGGGAGTACCAAGAGACCCAGTACTTC. The full variable domain, with the rest looked up from reference TRBV7-2 and TRBJ2-5, is GAGVSQSPSNKVTEKGKDVELRCDPISGHTALYWYRQSLGQGLEFLIYFQGNSAPDKSGLPSDRFSAERTGGSVSTLTIQRTQQEDSAVYLCASSLGRLAGEYQETQYFGPGTRLLVL.

This clonotype was seen a few times. The V gene is TRBV30, the J gene TRBJ2-2; D gene ambiguous. Germline CDR1 GTSNPN, CDR2 SVGIG (reference sequence). The CDR3 is 12 amino acids. V shed 1 base and J shed 2 bases, with 2 bases lying between them. The CDR3 DNA sequence: TGTGCCTGGAGTGGTAACACCGGGGAGCTGTTTTTT. As protein: CAWSGNTGELFF.

This chain links TRBV3-1 with TRBJ1-2; D is unclear. The germline V gene has CDR1 LGHDT and CDR2 YNNKEL (reference sequence). CDR3 size: 11 residues. The V gene lost 0 bases and the J gene lost 8 bases, with 4 bases spanning the gap. CDR3 sequence reads: CASSQDRGYTF. In DNA, the CDR3 is TGTGCCAGCAGCCAAGATCGGGGCTACACCTTC.

This clonotype occurred a few times. This chain connects TRBV7-2 to TRBJ1-6; TRBD1 might be the D (5 bases). Per germline, CDR1 SGHTA and CDR2 FQGNSA. The V gene lost 1 base and the J gene lost 10 bases, with 14 bases spanning the gap. This CDR3 region has 15 residues. In DNA form, the CDR3 reads TGTGCCAGCAGCTTAGAGGCTGGGGGGTGGTCACCCCTCCACTTT. The encoded protein is CASSLEAGGWSPLHF.

This clonotype was observed a handful of times. The chain is built from TRBV6-1 and TRBJ1-5; tentatively, D is TRBD1 (5 bases). Per the germline V gene, CDR1 is MNHNS and CDR2 is SASEGT. This CDR3 is built from 13 residues. Trimming removed 4 bases from V and 6 bases from J, with 10 bases in between. The CDR3 DNA sequence: TGTGCCAGCAGTGTAGGGGCCGGTCAGCCCCAGCATTTT. Protein sequence: CASSVGAGQPQHF.

This clonotype was seen at least ten times. The genes are TRBV6-5 and TRBJ2-5; TRBD1 aligns across 9 bases. V lost 8 bases and J lost 5; bases outside the gene matches: 3. The CDR3 is made up of 12 amino acids. The V gene's germline CDR1 is MNHEY and CDR2 SVGAGI. CDR3 in amino acids: CASVGQGETQYF. The CDR3 bases are TGTGCCAGCGTTGGACAGGGGGAGACCCAGTACTTC.

The chain recombines TRBV19 with TRBJ2-3; 9 bases match TRBD2. Trimming cost V 6 bases and J 5 bases; bases outside gene matches: 6. From germline, CDR1 is LNHDA and CDR2 SQIVND (reference sequence). This CDR3 region has 14 residues. The CDR3 DNA reads TGTGCCAGTAGGCGGGAGGGCCGTGTAGATACGCAGTATTTT. Amino acid sequence: CASRREGRVDTQYF.

The chain couples TRBV11-1 to TRBJ2-7; 9 bases align to TRBD1. The CDR3 contains 18 residues. V dropped 5 bases and J dropped 4; count of bases not matched to a gene: 18. Germline V lookup: CDR1 SGHAT, CDR2 FQDESV (reference sequence). CDR3 bases: TGTGCCAGCAGCGCCGGACAGGGGCGCTTTGAGGCACTTTACGAGCAGTACTTC. This translates into CASSAGQGRFEALYEQYF.

This clonotype was seen more than once but under ten times. The rearrangement joins TRBV10-3 to TRBJ2-5; D unclear. This CDR3 contains 13 residues. V lost 0 bases to trimming and J lost 4 bases, with 6 bases between them. Per the germline V gene, CDR1 is ENHRY and CDR2 is SYGVKD. The chain's CDR3 is CAISESAGETQYF. For the CDR3, the DNA is TGTGCCATCAGTGAGTCGGCAGGAGAGACCCAGTACTTC.

This clonotype has a count of ten or more. The CDR3 sequence is CASSYSTSGKYNEQFF. The CDR3 nucleotides read TGTGCCAGCAGTTACTCGACTAGCGGAAAGTACAATGAGCAGTTCTTC. The chain is built from TRBV6-5 and TRBJ2-1, with TRBD2 matching 9 bases. The CDR3 is made up of 16 amino acids. Germline-derived CDR1 and CDR2 are MNHEY and SVGAGI. The V gene end was trimmed by 0 bases and the J gene end by 4 bases; junction bases not matched to a gene: 4.

The V call is TRBV9, the J call TRBJ2-3, with D maybe TRBD1 (5 bases). The CDR3 runs to 13 residues. Trimming stripped 3 bases from V and 0 bases from J, with 5 bases between. Germline V gene data show CDR1 as SGDLS and CDR2 as YYNGEE. This CDR3 reads CASSGQSTDTQYF. The CDR3 coding sequence is TGTGCCAGCAGCGGACAGAGCACAGATACGCAGTATTTT.

The rearrangement uses TRBV7-8 and TRBJ2-7; the D gene could be TRBD1 or TRBD2 (7 bases each). The ends were cut back, 0 bases at V and 5 bases at J, with 11 bases in the middle. Germline lookup yields CDR1 SGHVS and CDR2 FQNEAQ. The CDR3 is 14 residues long. The CDR3 here is CASSLARGGNEQYF. The CDR3 region has the DNA TGTGCCAGCAGCTTAGCCAGGGGGGGGAACGAGCAGTACTTC. Based on the CDR3 plus reference TRBV7-8 and TRBJ2-7, the full variable domain is GAGVSQSPRYKVAKRGQDVALRCDPISGHVSLFWYQQALGQGPEFLTYFQNEAQLDKSGLPSDRFFAERPEGSVSTLKIQRTQQEDSAVYLCASSLARGGNEQYFGPGTRLTVT.

This clonotype was counted a few times. The chain links TRBV28 to TRBJ2-2; D is possibly TRBD1 (5 bases). V lost 3 bases and J 6 bases, leaving 11 bases between the germline ends. The V gene's germline CDR1 is MDHEN and CDR2 SYDVKM. The CDR3 loop spans 14 amino acids. CDR3 in amino acids: CASSFWTNSGELFF. DNA of the CDR3: TGTGCCAGCAGTTTCTGGACAAATTCCGGGGAGCTGTTTTTT.

The chain combines TRBV5-1 with TRBJ2-5, with D perhaps TRBD2 (6 bases). V lost 4 bases and J lost 4, with 17 bases in between. The CDR3 has 15 amino acids. CDR1 SGHRS and CDR2 YFSETQ come from the germline V gene. The CDR3 DNA is TGCGCCAGCAGCCCGGTGTGGAGTAGCGGAGAGACCCAGTACTTC. Protein: CASSPVWSSGETQYF.

This clonotype was observed at least ten times. The chain couples TRBV5-6 to TRBJ2-3; 12 bases match TRBD2. Per the germline V gene, CDR1 is SGHDT and CDR2 is YYEEEE. The CDR3 is 15 residues long. V lost 4 bases and J lost 9; bases outside the gene matches: 9. The CDR3 sequence: CASSRKLAGGETQYF. CDR3 nucleotide sequence: TGTGCCAGCAGCCGCAAACTAGCGGGGGGTGAGACGCAGTATTTT. Supplemented by reference TRBV5-6 and TRBJ2-3, the full variable domain reads DAGVTQSPTHLIKTRGQQVTLRCSPKSGHDTVSWYQQALGQGPQFIFQYYEEEERQRGNFPDRFSGHQFPNYSSELNVNALLLGDSALYLCASSRKLAGGETQYFGPGTRLTVL.

This chain links TRBV29-1 with TRBJ1-2; no firm D call. The V gene lost 7 bases and the J gene lost 3 bases, with 6 bases spanning the gap. The CDR3 runs to 10 residues. Germline V lookup: CDR1 SQVTM, CDR2 ANQGSEA. The CDR3 spells CSALYYGYTF. CDR3 nucleotides: TGCAGCGCCTTATACTATGGCTACACCTTC.

This clonotype has ten or more counts. The CDR3 is CASSYTAGANTEAFF. Here the CDR3 DNA reads TGTGCCAGCAGTTACACGGCAGGGGCCAACACTGAAGCTTTCTTT. The V and J genes are TRBV6-2 or TRBV6-3 and TRBJ1-1, with D perhaps matching TRBD1 (6 bases). The CDR3 runs 15 residues. Deletions cut 2 bases from V and 2 bases from J, with 12 bases between. Germline V lookup: CDR1 MNHEY, CDR2 SVGEGT.

The CDR3 spells CASSSTDLSYNEQFF. The CDR3 DNA reads TGTGCCAGCAGCTCGACAGACCTCTCCTACAATGAGCAGTTCTTC. This chain uses TRBV13 with TRBJ2-1; D possibly corresponds to TRBD1 (5 bases). Per the germline V gene, CDR1 is PRHDT and CDR2 is FYEKMQ (reference sequence). The CDR3 length is 15 residues. Trimming cost V 4 bases and J 0 bases, with 10 bases left between them.

Written as DNA, the CDR3 is TGTGCCAGCAGCGCACACAAGAACACTGAAGCTTTCTTT. Its protein is CASSAHKNTEAFF. The chain has TRBV7-6 and TRBJ1-1, with D unclear. Germline V gene lookup returns CDR1 SGHVS and CDR2 FNYEAQ. Trimming took 5 bases from V and 1 from J, leaving 8 bases between them. This CDR3 contains 13 residues.